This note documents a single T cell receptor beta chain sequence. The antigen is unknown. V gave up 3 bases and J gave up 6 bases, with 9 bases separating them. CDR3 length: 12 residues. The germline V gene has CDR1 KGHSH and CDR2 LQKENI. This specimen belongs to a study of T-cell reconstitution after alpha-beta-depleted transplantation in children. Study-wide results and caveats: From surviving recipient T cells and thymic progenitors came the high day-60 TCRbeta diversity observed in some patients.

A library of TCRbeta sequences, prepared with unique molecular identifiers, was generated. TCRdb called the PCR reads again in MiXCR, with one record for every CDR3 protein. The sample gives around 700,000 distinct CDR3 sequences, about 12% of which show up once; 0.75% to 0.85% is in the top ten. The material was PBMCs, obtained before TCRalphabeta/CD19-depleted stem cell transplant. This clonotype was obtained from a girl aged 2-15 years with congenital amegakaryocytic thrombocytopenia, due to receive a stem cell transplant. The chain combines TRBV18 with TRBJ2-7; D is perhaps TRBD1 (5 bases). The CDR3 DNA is TGTGCCAGCTCACCTGACAGTATCGAGCAGTACTTC. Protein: CASSPDSIEQYF.